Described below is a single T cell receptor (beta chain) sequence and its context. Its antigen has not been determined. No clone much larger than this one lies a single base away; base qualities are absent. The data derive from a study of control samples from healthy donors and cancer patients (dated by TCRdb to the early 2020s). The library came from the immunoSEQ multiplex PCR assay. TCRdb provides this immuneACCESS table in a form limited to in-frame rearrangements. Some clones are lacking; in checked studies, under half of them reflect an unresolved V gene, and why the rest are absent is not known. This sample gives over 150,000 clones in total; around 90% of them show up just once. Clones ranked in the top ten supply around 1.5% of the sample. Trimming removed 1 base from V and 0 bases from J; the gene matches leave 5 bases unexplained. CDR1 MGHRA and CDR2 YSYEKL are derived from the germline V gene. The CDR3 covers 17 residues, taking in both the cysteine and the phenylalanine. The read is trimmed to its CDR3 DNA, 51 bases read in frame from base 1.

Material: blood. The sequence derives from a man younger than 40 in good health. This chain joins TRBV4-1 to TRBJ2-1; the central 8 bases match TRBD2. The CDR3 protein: CASSQVRAGVSYNEQFF. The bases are TGCGCCAGCAGCCAAGTCCGAGCGGGAGTCTCCTACAATGAGCAGTTCTTC.